This T cell receptor beta chain came from a study of blood T cells in healthy people across ages (dated by TCRdb to the mid-2010s). Regarding the complete study: Template switching captured roughly one uniquely barcoded TCR beta cDNA molecule per two T cells in model experiments. The study measured age-related changes in TCR beta repertoire diversity using deep sequencing normalized with unique cDNA molecular identifiers. The donors were split into four age groups: young (average 16 years), middle-aged (39), aged (about 56) and long-lived (roughly 86). Donors of different ages were randomly distributed across sequencing lanes to avoid experimental bias. Using the same blood draw, the study looked at two additional independent replicas of 1 million unique cDNA reads for two donors, one aged 18 to 30 and the other aged 80 or older. The paper as a whole reports these results and caveats: Observed TCR beta diversity per million T cells fell roughly linearly with age, and a significant reduction was already apparent by age around 40. Conclusive comparison of naive and antigen-experienced compartments was prevented by the profiling of bulk unsorted PBMCs. Estimates of total diversity based on one million sequenced T cells were considered lower bounds and underestimates. The percentage of naive T cells measured by flow cytometry correlated strongly with observed TCR beta diversity. The long-lived group showed more naive CD4+ T cells, fewer expanded clones and increased TCR diversity than the aged group, suggesting age selection. The CMV infection status of donors was not known, potentially confounding age-related changes in expanded clonotypes.

The donors were 40 or so Caucasian individuals from Russia, aged roughly 6 to 90 years, who were systemically healthy. Each donor gave around 9.8 milliliters of peripheral blood, collected into EDTA-treated Vacutainer tubes. Ficoll-Paque density-gradient centrifugation was used to isolate PBMCs, with at least 6 million per sample. Trizol reagent was used to extract total RNA from the PBMCs, yielding at least 5.5 micrograms per sample. The percentages of naive CD45RAhigh/CD27high T cells were determined by flow cytometry on a PBMC aliquot from every donor. Libraries were built with 5' RACE. The data were produced on an Illumina HiSeq 2500. A second 7 to 11 cycle PCR used a sample-barcoded 5' primer and a J-beta primer mix. A template-switch 5' adaptor carrying 12 random nucleotides introduced a unique molecular identifier onto each TCR beta cDNA molecule. Each sample yielded at least 2.5 million CDR3-containing paired-end reads. First-strand cDNA synthesis was performed from all RNA using the Mint cDNA synthesis kit, with priming by a TRBC-specific oligonucleotide. Following uracil-DNA glycosylase treatment, a first 18-cycle PCR with universal primers M1SS and BC2_uni_R was performed on all cDNA. Per the original workflow: For normalization, 1 million high-quality reads, each with a distinct molecular identifier, were randomly selected from each sample. Reads sharing molecular identifiers were discarded rather than binned into consensus sequences. CDR3 identification, clonotype clustering and error correction used MiTCR with a Q25 quality threshold and the strictest error-elimination algorithm. Lower-bound total TCR beta diversity was estimated with a nonparametric unseen species model using Euler transformation. TCRdb applied fastp at Q25 and MiXCR to the public reads, then kept only in-frame beta chains. Under each unique CDR3 protein, matching rows form one entry showing the most common genes and DNA. These V and J calls derive from TCRdb rather than the authors' analysis. The sample has 730,000 or so distinct CDR3 sequences on record, 40% to 45% of them singletons. The ten largest clones capture approximately 22% of the sample.

This clonotype occurred once. The antigen it binds to is not known. No clone much larger than this one lies a single base away; base qualities are absent. A single read counts as weak evidence. CDR3 length: 15 amino acids, cysteine to phenylalanine. Only the CDR3 region is kept as DNA, spanning 45 bases read in frame from base 1. The germline V gene supplies CDR1 LGHNA and CDR2 YNFKEQ. V lost 4 bases and J lost 3 bases; the stretch between them is 15 bases long. Source material: blood. The V gene is TRBV4-2 and the J gene is TRBJ1-1; TRBD1 is possibly the D segment (6 matching bases). This TCR came from a woman aged 55-70 years in good health. The CDR3 has the sequence CASSRDLAGDTEAFF. In nucleotides, the sequence is TGTGCCAGCAGCCGAGATCTGGCAGGGGACACTGAAGCTTTCTTT.